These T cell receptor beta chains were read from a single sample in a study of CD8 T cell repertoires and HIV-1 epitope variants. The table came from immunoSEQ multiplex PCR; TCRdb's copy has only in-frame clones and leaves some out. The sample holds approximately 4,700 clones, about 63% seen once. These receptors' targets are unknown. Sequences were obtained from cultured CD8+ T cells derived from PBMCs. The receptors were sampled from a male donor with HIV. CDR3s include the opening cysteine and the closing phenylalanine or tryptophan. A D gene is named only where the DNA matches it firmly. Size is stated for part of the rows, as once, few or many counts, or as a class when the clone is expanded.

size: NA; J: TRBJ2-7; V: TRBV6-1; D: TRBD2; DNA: TGTGCCAGCAGTGAGCCCTATAGCGGGAGAAGCGAGCAGTACTTC; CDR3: CASSEPYSGRSEQYF
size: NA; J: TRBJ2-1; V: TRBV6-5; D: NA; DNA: TGTGCCACACAGACAGGTTCCTACAATGAGCAGTTCTTC; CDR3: CATQTGSYNEQFF
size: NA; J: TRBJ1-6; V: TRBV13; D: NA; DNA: TGTGCCAGCAGCTTTAGTACCCCAGGACCACTCCACTTT; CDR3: CASSFSTPGPLHF
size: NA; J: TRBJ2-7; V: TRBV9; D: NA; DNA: TGTGCCAGCAGCACGGAAGGTGGCTACGAGCAGTACTTC; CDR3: CASSTEGGYEQYF
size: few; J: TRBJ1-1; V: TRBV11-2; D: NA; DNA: TGTGCCAGCAGCTTGGAGGTTACTGAAGCTTTCTTT; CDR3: CASSLEVTEAFF
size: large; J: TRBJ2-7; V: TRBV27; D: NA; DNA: TGTGCCAGCAGCTTAACCTCAGGGACTTTCGCCTACGAGCAGTACTTC; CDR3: CASSLTSGTFAYEQYF
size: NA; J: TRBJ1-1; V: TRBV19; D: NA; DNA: TGTGCCAGTAGTGCAAACACTGAAGCTTTCTTT; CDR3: CASSANTEAFF
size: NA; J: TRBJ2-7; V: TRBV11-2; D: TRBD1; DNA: TGTGCCAGCAGCTTAGGGGACAGGCCTAGGGACGAGCAGTACTTC; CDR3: CASSLGDRPRDEQYF
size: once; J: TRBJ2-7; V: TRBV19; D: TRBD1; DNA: TGTGCCAGCAGAGGGACAGGGGTGGACTACGAGCAGTACTTC; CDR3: CASRGTGVDYEQYF
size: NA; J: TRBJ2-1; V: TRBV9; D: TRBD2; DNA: TGTGCCAGCAGCGTAGAGGGTCGGGGCGGGAGAAGGACCTACAATGAGCAGTTCTTC; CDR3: CASSVEGRGGRRTYNEQFF
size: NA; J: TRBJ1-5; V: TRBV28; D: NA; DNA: TGTGCCAGCAGTTTGGTCTGGCAGGGCAATCAGCCCCAGCATTTT; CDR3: CASSLVWQGNQPQHF
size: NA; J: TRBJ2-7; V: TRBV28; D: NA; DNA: TGTGCCAGCAGTTTGATCAGGGGGGAGGACGAGCAGTACTTC; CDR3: CASSLIRGEDEQYF
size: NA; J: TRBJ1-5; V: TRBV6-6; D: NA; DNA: TGTGCCAGCAGTTACGACCAGAGTCAGCCCCAGCATTTT; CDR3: CASSYDQSQPQHF
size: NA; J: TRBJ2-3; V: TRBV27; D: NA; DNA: TGTGCCAGCAGTTTATGGGCCCCGACAGGCACAGATACGCAGTATTTT; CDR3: CASSLWAPTGTDTQYF
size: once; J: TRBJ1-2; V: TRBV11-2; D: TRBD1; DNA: TGTGCCAGCAGCTTACTTACCGGGACAGGGTATGGCTACACCTTC; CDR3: CASSLLTGTGYGYTF
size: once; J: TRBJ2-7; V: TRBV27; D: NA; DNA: TGTGCCAGCAGTTCAGGGAGCTCCTACGAGCAGTACTTC; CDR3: CASSSGSSYEQYF
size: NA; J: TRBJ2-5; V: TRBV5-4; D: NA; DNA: TGTGCCAGCAGTCCCGCGGGGACTTCGCAAGAGACCCAGTACTTC; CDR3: CASSPAGTSQETQYF
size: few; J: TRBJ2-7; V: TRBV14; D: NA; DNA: TGTGCCAGCAGGCCCAATCTTCAATTGGGCGAGCAGTACTTC; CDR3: CASRPNLQLGEQYF
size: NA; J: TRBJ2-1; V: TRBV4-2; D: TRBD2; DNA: TGTGCCAGCAGCCAAGCGGGGGGTGAGCAGTTCTTC; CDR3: CASSQAGGEQFF
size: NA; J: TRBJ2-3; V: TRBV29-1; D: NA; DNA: TGCAGCGTTGAAGGCGGACCGCCGAGGGCAGATACGCAGTATTTT; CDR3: CSVEGGPPRADTQYF
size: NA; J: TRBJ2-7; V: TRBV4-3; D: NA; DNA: TGCGCCAGCAGCCAAGGTAGAAGCTACGAGCAGTACTTC; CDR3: CASSQGRSYEQYF
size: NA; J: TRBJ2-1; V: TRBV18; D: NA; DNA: TGTGCCAGCTCACCACCGGACGCCGGCGAGCAGTTCTTC; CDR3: CASSPPDAGEQFF
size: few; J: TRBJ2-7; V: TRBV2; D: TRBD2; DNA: TGTGCCAGCCAGCACGGAGCGGGGCTTGGGGAGCAGTACTTC; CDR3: CASQHGAGLGEQYF
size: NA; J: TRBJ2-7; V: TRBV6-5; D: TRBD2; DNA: TGTGCCAGCAGTTACTCGAGACTAGCGGGAGCTGAGCAGTACTTC; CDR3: CASSYSRLAGAEQYF
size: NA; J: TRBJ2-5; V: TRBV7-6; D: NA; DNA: TGTGCCAGCAGCTTAGAACTAGCTGGGACCCAGTACTTC; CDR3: CASSLELAGTQYF
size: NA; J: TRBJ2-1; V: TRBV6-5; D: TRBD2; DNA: TGTGCCAGCAGTTACTCGCCTAGCGGGGGACACAATGAGCAGTTCTTC; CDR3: CASSYSPSGGHNEQFF
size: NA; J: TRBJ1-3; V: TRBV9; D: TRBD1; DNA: TGTGCCAGCAGCGTAGGACAGGGAATCTCTGGAAACACCATATATTTT; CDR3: CASSVGQGISGNTIYF
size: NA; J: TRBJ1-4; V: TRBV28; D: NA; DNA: TGTGCCAGCACCCCACCACGTGGAAAACTGTTTTTT; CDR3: CASTPPRGKLFF
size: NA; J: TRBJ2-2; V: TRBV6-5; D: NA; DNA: TGTGCCAGCAGTTTCTCCGGGGAGCTGTTTTTT; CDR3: CASSFSGELFF
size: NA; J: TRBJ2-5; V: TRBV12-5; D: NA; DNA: TGTGCTAGTGGTTTAGGGGTCGGGGAGACCCAGTACTTC; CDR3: CASGLGVGETQYF
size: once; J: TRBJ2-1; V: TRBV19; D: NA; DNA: TGTGCCAGTAGTATTGGGGTGACTGAGCAGTTCTTC; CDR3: CASSIGVTEQFF
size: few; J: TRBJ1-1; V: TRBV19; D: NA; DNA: TGTGCCAGTAGTATTGGCGGGGCAGCCCTTGAAGCTTTCTTT; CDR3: CASSIGGAALEAFF
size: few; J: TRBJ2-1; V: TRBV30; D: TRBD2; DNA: TGTGCCTGGGAGCACCCGGGGGGGCCGGGTGAGCAGTTCTTC; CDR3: CAWEHPGGPGEQFF
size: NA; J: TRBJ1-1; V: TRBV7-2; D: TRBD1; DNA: TGTGCCAGCAGCTTAGCTGGGGGGACAGGGTCTGAAGCTTTCTTT; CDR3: CASSLAGGTGSEAFF
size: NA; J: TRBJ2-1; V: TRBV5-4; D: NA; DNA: TGTGCCAGCAGCTTTTGGGACGCCGCCTACAATGAGCAGTTCTTC; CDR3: CASSFWDAAYNEQFF
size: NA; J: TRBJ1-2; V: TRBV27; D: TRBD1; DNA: TGTGCCAGCAGTGCGACAGGGGGCTTTGGCGGCTACACCTTC; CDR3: CASSATGGFGGYTF
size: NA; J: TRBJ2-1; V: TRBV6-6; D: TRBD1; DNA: TGTGCCAGCAGTTACCGACAGGGCGAATACAATGAGCAGTTCTTC; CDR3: CASSYRQGEYNEQFF
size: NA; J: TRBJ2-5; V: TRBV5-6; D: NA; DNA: TGTGCCAGCAGCTTTGTAGGGAGCCAAGAGACCCAGTACTTC; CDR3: CASSFVGSQETQYF
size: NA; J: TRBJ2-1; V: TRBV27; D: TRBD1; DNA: TGTGCCAGCAGTTCCCCGGGACAGGGAGAGGGGAATGAGCAGTTCTTC; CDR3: CASSSPGQGEGNEQFF
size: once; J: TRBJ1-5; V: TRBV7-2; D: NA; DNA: TGTGCCAGCAGCTTGCGGGGAGAGAGCAATCAGCCCCAGCATTTT; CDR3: CASSLRGESNQPQHF
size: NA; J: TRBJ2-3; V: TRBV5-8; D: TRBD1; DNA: TGTGCCAGCAGCTCCGGGACAGGGGGCACAGATACGCAGTATTTT; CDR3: CASSSGTGGTDTQYF
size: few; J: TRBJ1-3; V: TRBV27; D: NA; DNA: TGTGCCAGCAGTCTAACCGCAGGGTTTGGAAACACCATATATTTT; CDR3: CASSLTAGFGNTIYF
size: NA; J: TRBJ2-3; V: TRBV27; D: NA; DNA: TGTGCCAGCAGTTTGTCGATCACAGATACGCAGTATTTT; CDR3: CASSLSITDTQYF
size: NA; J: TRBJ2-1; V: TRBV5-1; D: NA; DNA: TGCGCCAGCAGGACTGGCGGAAGTTACAATGAGCAGTTCTTC; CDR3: CASRTGGSYNEQFF
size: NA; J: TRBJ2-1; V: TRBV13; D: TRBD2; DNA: TGTGCCAGCAGCCCAAGGACTAGCCTCTACAATGAGCAGTTCTTC; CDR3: CASSPRTSLYNEQFF